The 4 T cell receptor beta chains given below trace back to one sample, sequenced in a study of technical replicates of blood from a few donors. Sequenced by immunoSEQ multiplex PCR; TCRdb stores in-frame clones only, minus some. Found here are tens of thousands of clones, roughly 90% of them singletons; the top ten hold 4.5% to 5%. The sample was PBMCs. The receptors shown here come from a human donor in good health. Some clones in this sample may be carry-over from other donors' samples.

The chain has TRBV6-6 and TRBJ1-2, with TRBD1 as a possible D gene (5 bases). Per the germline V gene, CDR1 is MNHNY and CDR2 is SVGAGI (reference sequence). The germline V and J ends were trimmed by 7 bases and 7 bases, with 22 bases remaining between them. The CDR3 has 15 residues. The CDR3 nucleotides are TGTGCCAGCAAACCTGGGTTTGGGGGGGTTATTGGCTACACCTTC. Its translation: CASKPGFGGVIGYTF.

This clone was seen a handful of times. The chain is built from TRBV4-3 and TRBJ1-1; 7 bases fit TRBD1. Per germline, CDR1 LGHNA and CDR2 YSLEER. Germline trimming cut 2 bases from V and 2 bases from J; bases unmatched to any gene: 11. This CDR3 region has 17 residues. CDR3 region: CASSQSPPGQANTEAFF. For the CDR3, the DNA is TGCGCCAGCAGCCAATCCCCTCCTGGACAGGCCAACACTGAAGCTTTCTTT.

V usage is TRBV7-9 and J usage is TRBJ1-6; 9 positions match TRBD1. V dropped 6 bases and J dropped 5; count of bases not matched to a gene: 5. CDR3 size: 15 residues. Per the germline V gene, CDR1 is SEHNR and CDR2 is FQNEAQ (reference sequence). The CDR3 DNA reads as TGTGCCAGCAGACTACAGGGGGCGGATAATTCACCCCTCCACTTT. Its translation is CASRLQGADNSPLHF.

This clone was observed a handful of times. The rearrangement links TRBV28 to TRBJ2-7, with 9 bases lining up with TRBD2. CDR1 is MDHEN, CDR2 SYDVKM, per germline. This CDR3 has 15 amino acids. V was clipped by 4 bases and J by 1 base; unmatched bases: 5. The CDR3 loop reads CASSSTTSGSYEQYF. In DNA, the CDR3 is TGTGCCAGCAGTTCAACGACTAGCGGATCCTACGAGCAGTACTTC.